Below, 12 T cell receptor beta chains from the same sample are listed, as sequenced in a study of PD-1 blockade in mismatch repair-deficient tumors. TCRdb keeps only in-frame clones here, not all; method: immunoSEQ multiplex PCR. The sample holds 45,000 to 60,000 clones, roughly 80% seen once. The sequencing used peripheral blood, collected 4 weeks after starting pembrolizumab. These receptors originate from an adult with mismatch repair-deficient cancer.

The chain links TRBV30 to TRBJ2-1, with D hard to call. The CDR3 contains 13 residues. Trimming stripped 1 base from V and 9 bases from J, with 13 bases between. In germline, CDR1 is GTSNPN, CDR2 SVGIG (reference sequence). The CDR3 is CAWSGRDFGEQFF. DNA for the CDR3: TGTGCCTGGAGTGGGCGCGATTTCGGTGAGCAGTTCTTC. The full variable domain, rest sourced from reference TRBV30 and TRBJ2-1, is SQTIHQWPATLVQPVGSPLSLECTVEGTSNPNLYWYRQAAGRGLQLLFYSVGIGQISSEVPQNLSASRPQDRQFILSSKKLLLSDSGFYLCAWSGRDFGEQFFGPGTRLTVL.

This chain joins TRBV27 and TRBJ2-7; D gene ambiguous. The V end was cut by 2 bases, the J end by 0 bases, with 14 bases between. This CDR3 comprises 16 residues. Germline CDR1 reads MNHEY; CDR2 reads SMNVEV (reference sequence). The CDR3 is CASSLGSPPLSYEQYF. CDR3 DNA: TGTGCCAGCAGTTTAGGCAGTCCGCCCCTCTCCTACGAGCAGTACTTC.

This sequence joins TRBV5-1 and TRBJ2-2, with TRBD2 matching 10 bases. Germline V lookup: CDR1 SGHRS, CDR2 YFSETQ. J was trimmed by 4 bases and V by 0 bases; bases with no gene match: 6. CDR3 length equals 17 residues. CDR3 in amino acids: CASSLDSSGRVTGELFF. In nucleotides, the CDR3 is TGCGCCAGCAGCTTGGATTCCAGCGGGAGGGTCACCGGGGAGCTGTTTTTT.

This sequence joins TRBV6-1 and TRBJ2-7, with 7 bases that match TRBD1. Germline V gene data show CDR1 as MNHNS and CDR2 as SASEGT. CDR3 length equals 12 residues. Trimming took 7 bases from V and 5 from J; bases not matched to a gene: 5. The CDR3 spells CASIRGGHEQYF. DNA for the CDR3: TGTGCCAGCATCCGAGGGGGCCACGAGCAGTACTTC.

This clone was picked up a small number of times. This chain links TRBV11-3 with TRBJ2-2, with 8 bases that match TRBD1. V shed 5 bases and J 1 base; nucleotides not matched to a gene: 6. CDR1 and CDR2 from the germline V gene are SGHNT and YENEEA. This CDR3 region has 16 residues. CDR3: CASSPWGTGNTGELFF. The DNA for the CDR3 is TGTGCCAGCAGCCCTTGGGGGACAGGGAACACCGGGGAGCTGTTTTTT.

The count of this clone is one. CDR3 region: CASGLAGNYEQYF. The CDR3 nucleotides read TGTGCCAGCGGTCTAGCGGGAAATTACGAGCAGTACTTC. V gene TRBV6-5 combines with J gene TRBJ2-7, with 9 bases fitting TRBD2. V gave up 8 bases and J gave up 4 bases; unmatched junction bases: 6. There are 13 residues in the CDR3. Germline CDR1 MNHEY, CDR2 SVGAGI.

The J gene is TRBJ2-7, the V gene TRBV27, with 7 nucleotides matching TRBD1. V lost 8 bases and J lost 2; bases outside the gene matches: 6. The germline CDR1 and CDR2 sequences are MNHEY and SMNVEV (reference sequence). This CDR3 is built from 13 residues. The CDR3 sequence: CASARDRTYEQYF. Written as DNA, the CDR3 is TGTGCCAGCGCCCGGGACAGAACCTACGAGCAGTACTTC.

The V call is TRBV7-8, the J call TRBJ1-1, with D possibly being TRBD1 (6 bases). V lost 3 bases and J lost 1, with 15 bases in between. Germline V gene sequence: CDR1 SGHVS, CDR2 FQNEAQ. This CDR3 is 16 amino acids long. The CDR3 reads CASSFTGTVRNTEAFF. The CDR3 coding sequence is TGTGCCAGCAGCTTTACAGGGACCGTTAGGAACACTGAAGCTTTCTTT.

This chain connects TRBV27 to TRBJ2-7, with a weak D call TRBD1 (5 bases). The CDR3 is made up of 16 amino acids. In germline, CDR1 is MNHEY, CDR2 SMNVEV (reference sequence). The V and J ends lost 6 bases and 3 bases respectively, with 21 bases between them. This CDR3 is CASRTNQGPPDYEQYF. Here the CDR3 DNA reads TGTGCCAGCAGGACCAATCAGGGTCCCCCCGACTACGAGCAGTACTTC.

CDR3 region: CSAAPSGGSYEQYF. The CDR3 DNA reads TGCAGCGCCGCTCCATCGGGCGGGAGTTACGAGCAGTACTTC. The chain links TRBV29-1 to TRBJ2-7, with 7 nucleotides matching TRBD2. J was trimmed by 4 bases and V by 7 bases; bases with no gene match: 13. Germline CDR1 SQVTM, CDR2 ANQGSEA. The CDR3 has 14 amino acids.

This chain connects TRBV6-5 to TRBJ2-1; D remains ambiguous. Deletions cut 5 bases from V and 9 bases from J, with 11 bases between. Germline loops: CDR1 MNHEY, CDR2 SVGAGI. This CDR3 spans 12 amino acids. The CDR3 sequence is CASSPDIGEQFF. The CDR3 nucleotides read TGTGCCAGCAGTCCCGACATCGGTGAGCAGTTCTTC.

The DNA of the CDR3 is TGCGCCAGCAGCTACTCGCATAGACTAGCGCTGAACACCGGGGAGCTGTTTTTT. Encoded protein: CASSYSHRLALNTGELFF. The chain employs TRBV5-1 and TRBJ2-2; 8 positions match TRBD2. CDR1 is SGHRS, CDR2 YFSETQ, per germline. V dropped 3 bases and J dropped 1; count of bases not matched to a gene: 11. The CDR3 contains 18 residues.